These 12 T cell receptor beta chains came from one sample sequenced in a study of tumor-infiltrating lymphocytes in primary liver carcinoma. Unsorted whole blood served as the source of blood RNA, and germline DNA was extracted as well. TCR beta cDNA was prepared out of roughly 490 ng total RNA by means of a constant-region primer. Libraries for TCR beta were built through three nested multiplex PCR rounds, which together made up a slightly modified ARM-PCR procedure. Researchers ran the first two PCR rounds for roughly 10 cycles each with TRBV1-TRBV30 forward primers and a C-beta reverse primer. TCRdb redid the calling of the multiplex PCR reads with MiXCR, one entry per CDR3 protein. The sample consists of about 200,000 distinct CDR3 sequences, approximately 64% of them appearing once. The specimen was peripheral blood. The receptors originated from a woman aged 60 to 75 with primary liver carcinoma and hepatitis B virus infection.

This clonotype appeared once. Its ends do not fully match the called genes, so a read error is possible. The chain carries TRBV11-2 and TRBJ1-1, with D tentatively TRBD1 (5 bases). This CDR3 contains 14 residues. Germline CDR1 is SGHAT and CDR2 is FQNNGV. The CDR3 is CASSTRQIPAEALF. For the CDR3, the DNA is TGTGCCAGCAGCACACGACAGATTCCGGCTGAAGCTCTCTTT.

The rearrangement links TRBV11-2 to TRBJ2-7; TRBD2 agrees at 7 bases. With 4 bases clipped from V and 2 bases from J, the junction kept 5 bases outside the gene matches. Per germline, CDR1 SGHAT and CDR2 FQNNGV. The CDR3 runs to 14 residues. CDR3 in amino acids: CASSYRTRTYEQYF. The CDR3 DNA follows: TGTGCCAGCAGCTACAGGACTAGGACCTACGAGCAGTACTTC.

Points on this clonotype: A much larger clone is a single base away; this may be a read error. V gene TRBV12-3 or TRBV12-4 combines with J gene TRBJ2-7, with 10 bases fitting TRBD1. Trimming removed 5 bases from V and 6 bases from J; junction bases left unmatched: 7. The CDR3 spans 14 residues. CDR3 residues: CASSIRTGGGEQYF. In DNA, the CDR3 is TGTGCCAGCAGTATCAGGACAGGGGGTGGCGAGCAGTACTTC.

This clonotype has a single count. One end of the junction is discordant with germline, which a read error may explain. This chain links TRBV29-1 with TRBJ2-2; D uncertain. The CDR3 runs 14 residues. CDR1 and CDR2 (germline): SQVTM, ANQGSEA. CDR3 bases: TGCAGTGTTGCTGGTTTTACCAACACCGGGGAGCTGTTTTTT. As protein: CSVAGFTNTGELFF.

Points on this clonotype: One base away lies a much larger clone, so this may be a sequencing read error. CDR3 DNA: TGTGCCAGCAATGAAGTTGTGACCGGCTTTCAGTACTTC. The encoded protein is CASNEVVTGFQYF. V and J are TRBV6-1 and TRBJ2-4; the D is unclear. Germline CDR1 reads MNHNS; CDR2 reads SASEGT. This CDR3 is built from 13 residues.

Note on this clonotype: A single base separates this from a much larger clone, so it may be a read error. The chain employs TRBV6-1 and TRBJ1-2; 9 bases fit TRBD1. The CDR3 loop spans 15 amino acids. The V gene's germline CDR1 is MNHNS and CDR2 SASEGT. CDR3 region: CASSEFRTGVDGFTF. The CDR3 coding sequence is TGTGCCAGCAGTGAATTTCGGACAGGGGTCGATGGCTTCACCTTC.

There are many counts of this clonotype. V is TRBV12-3 or TRBV12-4 and J is TRBJ2-7, with 7 bases aligning to TRBD1. J gave up 5 bases and V 4 bases, and 14 bases lay outside the gene matches. CDR3 length: 16 residues. Here the CDR3 DNA reads TGTGCCAGCAGTTCGACGGTTCGACAGGGTAGACACGAGCAGTACTTC. Its translation is CASSSTVRQGRHEQYF.

Note on this clonotype: At one end the junction does not follow the germline gene, possibly because of a read error. V usage is TRBV11-2 and J usage is TRBJ2-4; D uncertain. The CDR3 length is 14 residues. CDR1 and CDR2 from the germline V gene are SGHAT and FQNNGV. CDR3 DNA sequence: TGTGCCAGCGGCTTGGCAGGACCGAAAAACATTCAGTACTTC. Translated: CASGLAGPKNIQYF.

The sample holds a few counts of this clonotype. The germline gene is not matched at one end of the junction; a read error may be the cause. The V call is TRBV29-1, the J call TRBJ1-1, with 9 nucleotides matching TRBD1. This CDR3 spans 15 amino acids. Germline CDR1 is SQVTM and CDR2 is ANQGSEA. CDR3 in DNA: TGCAGCGTTGAATTCTTACAGGGGGCGAAGACTGAAGCTCTCTTT. Encoded protein: CSVEFLQGAKTEALF.

A remark on this clonotype: This sequence may be a read error, since a much larger clone differs from it by one base. V usage is TRBV6-1 and J usage is TRBJ2-5; 8 nucleotides align to TRBD2. The CDR3 totals 15 residues. The germline V gene has CDR1 MNHNS and CDR2 SASEGT. The CDR3 nucleotides read TGTGCCAGCAGTGAATCGGCGGGAGGCCAAGAGACCCAGTGCTTC. Protein sequence: CASSESAGGQETQCF.

This clonotype was seen at least ten times. The J gene is TRBJ2-3, the V gene TRBV12-3 or TRBV12-4; D gene uncertain. CDR3 length equals 15 residues. With 2 bases removed from V and 2 bases from J, the gap between germline ends came to 11 bases. CDR3 DNA sequence: TGTGCCAGCAGTTTAACCGCAGGCTACACAGATACGCAGTATTTT. Protein sequence: CASSLTAGYTDTQYF.

Notes on this clonotype: The junction departs from the called germline gene at one end, perhaps through a read error. The chain carries TRBV12-5 and TRBJ2-5; 7 bases fit TRBD1. The CDR3 has 15 residues. Germline values: CDR1 LGHNT, CDR2 FRNRAP. CDR3: CASGTSDSQGETQYF. The CDR3 nucleotides read TGTGCTAGTGGTACCTCTGACAGCCAGGGGGAGACCCAGTACTTT.